A selection of T cell receptor beta chains follows, all from one sample in a study of blood T cells in healthy people across ages. MiXCR, applied by TCRdb to the 5' RACE reads, yields one record per CDR3 protein. The profile covers around 670,000 distinct CDR3 sequences, with approximately 30% appearing a single time and 15% to 18% taken by the ten largest. The source material was blood. The receptors shown here come from a woman aged 80 or over in good health. The CDR3 runs from the conserved cysteine through the conserved F or W.

cdr3_aa: CASSVGRLSSYNSPLHF
v_call: TRBV9
j_call: TRBJ1-6

cdr3_aa: CASRDTSGLAKNIQYF
v_call: TRBV3-1
j_call: TRBJ2-4

cdr3_aa: CASSLDRGGVVANYGYTF
v_call: TRBV7-9
j_call: TRBJ1-2

cdr3_aa: CASQKGQGWETQYF
v_call: TRBV27
j_call: TRBJ2-5

cdr3_aa: CSARGAALSSYNEQFF
v_call: TRBV20-1
j_call: TRBJ2-1

cdr3_aa: CASSVPSGSHNTGELFF
v_call: TRBV9
j_call: TRBJ2-2

cdr3_aa: CAWSWQEIYGYTF
v_call: TRBV30
j_call: TRBJ1-2

cdr3_aa: CATSRQLRERSSYNEQFF
v_call: TRBV15
j_call: TRBJ2-1

cdr3_aa: CASSAKGTGTKQFF
v_call: TRBV12-3/TRBV12-4
j_call: TRBJ2-1

cdr3_aa: CASSRYRGAGEKLFF
v_call: TRBV5-6
j_call: TRBJ1-4

cdr3_aa: CASSLETSTDTQYF
v_call: TRBV7-2
j_call: TRBJ2-3

cdr3_aa: CASSEPNGQFF
v_call: TRBV6-1
j_call: TRBJ2-1

cdr3_aa: CSAHGQGGNTNGYTF
v_call: TRBV20-1
j_call: TRBJ1-2

cdr3_aa: CASRLGTGGSYEQYF
v_call: TRBV6-6
j_call: TRBJ2-7

cdr3_aa: CASSSRRRGGLADTQYF
v_call: TRBV7-2
j_call: TRBJ2-3

cdr3_aa: CARAGGEQFF
v_call: TRBV5-1
j_call: TRBJ2-1